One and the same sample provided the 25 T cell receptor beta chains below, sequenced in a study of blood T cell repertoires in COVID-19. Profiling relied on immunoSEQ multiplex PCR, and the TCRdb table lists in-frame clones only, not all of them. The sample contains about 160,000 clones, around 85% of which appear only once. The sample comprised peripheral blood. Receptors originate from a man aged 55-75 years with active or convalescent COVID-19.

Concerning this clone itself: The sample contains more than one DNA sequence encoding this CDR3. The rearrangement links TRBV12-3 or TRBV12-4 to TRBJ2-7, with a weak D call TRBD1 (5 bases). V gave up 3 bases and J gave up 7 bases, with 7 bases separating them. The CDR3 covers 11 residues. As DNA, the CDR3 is TGTGCCAGCAGTTTTGCAGGGGAGCAGTACTTC. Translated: CASSFAGEQYF.

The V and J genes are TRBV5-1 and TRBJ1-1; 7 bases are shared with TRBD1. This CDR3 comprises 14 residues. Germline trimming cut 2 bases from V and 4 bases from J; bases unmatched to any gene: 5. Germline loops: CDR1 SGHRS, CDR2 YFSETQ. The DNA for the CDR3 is TGCGCCAGCAGCTTTGGGACAGATGCCACTGAAGCTTTCTTT. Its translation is CASSFGTDATEAFF.

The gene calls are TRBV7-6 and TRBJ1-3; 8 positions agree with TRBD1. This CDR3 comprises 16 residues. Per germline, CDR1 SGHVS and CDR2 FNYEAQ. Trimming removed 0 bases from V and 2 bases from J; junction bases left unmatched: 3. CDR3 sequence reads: CASSLAQGAAGNTIYF. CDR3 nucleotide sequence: TGTGCCAGCAGCTTAGCTCAGGGGGCTGCTGGAAACACCATATATTTT.

CDR3 loop: CASSVGQGWGGTEAFF. As DNA, the CDR3 is TGTGCCAGCAGCGTAGGACAGGGGTGGGGAGGGACTGAAGCTTTCTTT. The chain has TRBV9 and TRBJ1-1; 8 bases match TRBD1. CDR1 is SGDLS, CDR2 YYNGEE, per germline. Unmatched junction bases numbered 9, after V lost 0 bases and J lost 5 bases. CDR3 length equals 16 residues. Combining the CDR3 with reference TRBV9 and TRBJ1-1 gives the whole variable domain DSGVTQTPKHLITATGQRVTLRCSPRSGDLSVYWYQQSLDQGLQFLIQYYNGEERAKGNILERFSAQQFPDLHSELNLSSLELGDSALYFCASSVGQGWGGTEAFFGQGTRLTVV.

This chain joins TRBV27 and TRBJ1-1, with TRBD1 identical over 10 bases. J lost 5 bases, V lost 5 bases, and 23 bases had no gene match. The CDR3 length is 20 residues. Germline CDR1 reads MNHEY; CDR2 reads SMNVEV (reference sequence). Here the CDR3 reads CASSPPVGDRGRSRGTEAFF. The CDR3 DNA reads TGTGCCAGCAGTCCCCCGGTTGGCGACAGGGGGCGATCTAGGGGGACTGAAGCTTTCTTT.

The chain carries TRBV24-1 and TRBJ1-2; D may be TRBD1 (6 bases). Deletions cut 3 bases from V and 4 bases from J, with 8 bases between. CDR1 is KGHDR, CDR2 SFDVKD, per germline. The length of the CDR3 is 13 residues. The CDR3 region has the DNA TGTGCCACCAGTGATACAGGGCCCTATGGCTACACCTTC. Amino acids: CATSDTGPYGYTF.

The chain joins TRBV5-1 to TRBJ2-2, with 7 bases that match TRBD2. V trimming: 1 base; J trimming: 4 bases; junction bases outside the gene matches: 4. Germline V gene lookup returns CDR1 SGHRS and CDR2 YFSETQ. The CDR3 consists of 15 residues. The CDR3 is CASSLSSGATGELFF. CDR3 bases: TGCGCCAGCAGCTTGTCTAGCGGAGCCACCGGGGAGCTGTTTTTT.

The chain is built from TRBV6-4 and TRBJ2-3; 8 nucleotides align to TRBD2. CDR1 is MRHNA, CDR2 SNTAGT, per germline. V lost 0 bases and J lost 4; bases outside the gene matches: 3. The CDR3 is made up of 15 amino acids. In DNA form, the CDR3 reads TGTGCCAGCAGTGACTCGAGCGGGAGCGCAGATACGCAGTATTTT. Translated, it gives CASSDSSGSADTQYF.

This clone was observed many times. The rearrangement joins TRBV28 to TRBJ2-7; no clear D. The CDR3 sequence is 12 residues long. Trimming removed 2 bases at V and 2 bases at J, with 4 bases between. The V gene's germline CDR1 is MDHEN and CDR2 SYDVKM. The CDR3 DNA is TGTGCCAGCAGTTTAAACACCTACGAGCAGTACTTC. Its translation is CASSLNTYEQYF.

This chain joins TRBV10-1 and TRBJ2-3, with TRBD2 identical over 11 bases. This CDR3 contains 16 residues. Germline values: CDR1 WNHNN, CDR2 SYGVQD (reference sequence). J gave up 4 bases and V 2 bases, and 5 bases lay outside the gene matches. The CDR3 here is CASSEPTSGSPDTQYF. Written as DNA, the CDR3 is TGCGCCAGCAGTGAGCCAACTAGCGGGAGTCCAGATACGCAGTATTTT.

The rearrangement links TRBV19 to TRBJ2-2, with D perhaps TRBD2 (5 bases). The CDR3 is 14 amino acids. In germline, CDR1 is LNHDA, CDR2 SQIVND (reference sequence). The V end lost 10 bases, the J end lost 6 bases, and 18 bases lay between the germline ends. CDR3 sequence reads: CATQPGKGAGELFF. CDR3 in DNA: TGTGCCACTCAACCGGGAAAGGGAGCCGGGGAGCTGTTTTTT.

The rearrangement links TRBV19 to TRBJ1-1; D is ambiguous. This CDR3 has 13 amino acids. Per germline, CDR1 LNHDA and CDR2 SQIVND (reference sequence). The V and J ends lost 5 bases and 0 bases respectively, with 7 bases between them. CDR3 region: CASSSRVNTEAFF. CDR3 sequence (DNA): TGTGCCAGTAGTTCGAGGGTGAACACTGAAGCTTTCTTT.

Written as DNA, the CDR3 is TGTGCCAGCAGCTTAGAAGGGTCGCTAGCGGGAGATGTTGGGCAGTACTTC. This sequence encodes CASSLEGSLAGDVGQYF. The chain recombines TRBV13 with TRBJ2-7; TRBD2 aligns across 10 bases. Germline V lookup: CDR1 PRHDT, CDR2 FYEKMQ (reference sequence). The length of the CDR3 is 17 residues. After removal of 1 base from V and 9 bases from J, the junction contained 15 bases not matched to a gene.

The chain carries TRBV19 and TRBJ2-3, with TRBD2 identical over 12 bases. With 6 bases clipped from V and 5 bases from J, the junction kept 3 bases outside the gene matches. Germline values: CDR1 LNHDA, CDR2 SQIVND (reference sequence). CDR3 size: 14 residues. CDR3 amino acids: CASRLAGGGDTQYF. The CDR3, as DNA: TGTGCCAGTAGGCTAGCGGGAGGGGGAGATACGCAGTATTTT.

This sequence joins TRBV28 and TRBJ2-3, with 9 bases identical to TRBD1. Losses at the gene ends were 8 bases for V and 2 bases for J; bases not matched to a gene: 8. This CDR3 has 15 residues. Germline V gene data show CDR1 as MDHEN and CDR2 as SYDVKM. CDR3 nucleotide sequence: TGTGCCAGCCAGTACAGGGGGCGAAACACAGATACGCAGTATTTT. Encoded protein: CASQYRGRNTDTQYF.

This chain's CDR3 is CASSGTSGGADTQYF. The CDR3 nucleotides read TGTGCCAGTAGTGGCACTAGCGGGGGGGCCGATACGCAGTATTTT. The chain links TRBV19 to TRBJ2-3, with 13 positions matching TRBD2. Germline CDR1 LNHDA, CDR2 SQIVND (reference sequence). This CDR3 comprises 15 residues. The junction had 5 bases not matched to a gene; V was cut back by 5 bases and J by 6 bases.

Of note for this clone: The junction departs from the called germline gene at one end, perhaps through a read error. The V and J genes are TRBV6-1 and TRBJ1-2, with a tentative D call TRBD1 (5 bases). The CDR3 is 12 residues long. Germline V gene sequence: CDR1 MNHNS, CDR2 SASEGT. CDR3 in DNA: TGTGCCAGCAGGGAAGGGGAGTATGGCTACACCTTC. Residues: CASREGEYGYTF.

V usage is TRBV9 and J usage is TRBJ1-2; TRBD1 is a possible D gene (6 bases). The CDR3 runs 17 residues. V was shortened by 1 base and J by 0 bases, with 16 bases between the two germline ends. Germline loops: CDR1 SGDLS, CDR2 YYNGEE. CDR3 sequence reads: CASSVPAGQLSNYGYTF. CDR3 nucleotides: TGTGCCAGCAGCGTACCAGCCGGACAGCTATCTAACTATGGCTACACCTTC.

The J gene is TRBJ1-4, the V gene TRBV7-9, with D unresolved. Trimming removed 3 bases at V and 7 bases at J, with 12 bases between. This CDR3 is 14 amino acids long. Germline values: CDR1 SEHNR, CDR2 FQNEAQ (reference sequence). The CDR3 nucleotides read TGTGCCAGCAGCTTTAGGAGGGAGGGTGAAAAACTGTTTTTT. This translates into CASSFRREGEKLFF.

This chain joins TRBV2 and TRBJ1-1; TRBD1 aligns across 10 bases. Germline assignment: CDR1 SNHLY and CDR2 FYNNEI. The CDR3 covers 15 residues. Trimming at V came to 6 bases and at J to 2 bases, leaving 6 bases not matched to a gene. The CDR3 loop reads CASRGDRGKNTEAFF. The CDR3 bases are TGTGCCAGCAGGGGGGACAGGGGAAAAAACACTGAAGCTTTCTTT.

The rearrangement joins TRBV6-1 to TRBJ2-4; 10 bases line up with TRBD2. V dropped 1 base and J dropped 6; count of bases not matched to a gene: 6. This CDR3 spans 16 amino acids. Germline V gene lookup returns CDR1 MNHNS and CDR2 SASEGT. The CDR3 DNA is TGTGCCAGCAGTGAAGGTGGCATAGCGGGGGGAAACATTCAGTACTTC. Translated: CASSEGGIAGGNIQYF.

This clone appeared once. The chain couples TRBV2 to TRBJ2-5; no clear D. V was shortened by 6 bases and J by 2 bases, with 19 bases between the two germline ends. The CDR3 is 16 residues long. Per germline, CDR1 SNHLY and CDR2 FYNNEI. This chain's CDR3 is CASRGVIKNQQETQYF. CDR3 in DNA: TGTGCCAGCAGAGGAGTGATTAAAAATCAACAAGAGACCCAGTACTTC. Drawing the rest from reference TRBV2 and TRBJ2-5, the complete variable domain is EPEVTQTPSHQVTQMGQEVILRCVPISNHLYFYWYRQILGQKVEFLVSFYNNEISEKSEIFDDQFSVERPDGSNFTLKIRSTKLEDSAMYFCASRGVIKNQQETQYFGPGTRLLVL.

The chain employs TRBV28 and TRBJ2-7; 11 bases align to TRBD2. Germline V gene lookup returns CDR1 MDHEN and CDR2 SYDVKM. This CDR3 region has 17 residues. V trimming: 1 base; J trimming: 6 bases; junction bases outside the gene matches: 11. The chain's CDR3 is CASSLSGSGRGLFEQYF. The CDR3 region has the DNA TGTGCCAGCAGTTTATCCGGTAGCGGGAGGGGTTTGTTCGAGCAGTACTTC. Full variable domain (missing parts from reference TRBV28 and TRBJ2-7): DVKVTQSSRYLVKRTGEKVFLECVQDMDHENMFWYRQDPGLGLRLIYFSYDVKMKEKGDIPEGYSVSREKKERFSLILESASTNQTSMYLCASSLSGSGRGLFEQYFGPGTRLTVT.

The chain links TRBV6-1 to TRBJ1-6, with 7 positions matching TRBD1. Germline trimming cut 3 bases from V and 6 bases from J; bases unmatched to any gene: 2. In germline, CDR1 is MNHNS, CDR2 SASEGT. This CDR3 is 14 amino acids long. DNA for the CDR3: TGTGCCAGCAGTGACAGGGGGAGTAATTCACCCCTCCACTTT. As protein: CASSDRGSNSPLHF.

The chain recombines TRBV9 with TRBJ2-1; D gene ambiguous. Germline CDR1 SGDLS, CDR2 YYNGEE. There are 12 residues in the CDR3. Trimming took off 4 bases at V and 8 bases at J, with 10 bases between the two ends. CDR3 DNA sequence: TGTGCCAGCAGCTCCGCGGTCTATGAGCAGTTCTTC. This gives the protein CASSSAVYEQFF.